The rows below give T cell receptor beta chains drawn from one sample of a study of T cell repertoires in cytomegalovirus infection. TCRdb reanalysed the reads using MiXCR and keeps one entry per CDR3 protein. The repertoire includes 300,000 to 450,000 distinct CDR3 sequences, 15% to 20% of them detected once, and roughly 9% sits in the top ten. The sample taken for sequencing was PBMCs. Receptors were obtained from a human donor in good health (CMV status not recorded). Some clones in this sample may be carry-over from other donors' samples. Each CDR3 is given without its conserved first and last residue.

ASSLDAGSNQPQH | TRBJ1-5 | TRBV2
ASSPAGPNTEAF | TRBJ1-1 | TRBV18
ASSIGSGGNIQY | TRBJ2-4 | TRBV19
ASSQGDSQY | TRBJ2-3 | TRBV4-3
ASSLLGMGYNEQF | TRBJ2-1 | TRBV5-4
ASSIADGAQY | TRBJ2-3 | TRBV19
ASSTGQGAYSNQPQH | TRBJ1-5 | TRBV7-2
ASSQGGLGSPLH | TRBJ1-6 | TRBV3-1
ASSLGTSGGSEQY | TRBJ2-7 | TRBV7-2
ASSLAGAGDTQY | TRBJ2-3 | TRBV6-5
ASSPKWSDTQY | TRBJ2-3 | TRBV7-2